One T cell receptor (beta chain) is described in this entry. The antigen is undetermined. TCRdb passed the reads through MiXCR, listing each CDR3 protein once. In the table there are some 62,000 distinct CDR3 sequences, 20% of which are singletons. The sample is drawn from a study of T cell repertoires in cytomegalovirus infection. Study at large: HLA-B-restricted CMV epitopes that are well studied were used alongside recently identified HLA-C-restricted ones. Both CMV infection and a matching HLA type were indicated by public TCR beta signatures.

The CDR3 has 14 residues. Germline CDR1 MNHEY, CDR2 SMNVEV (reference sequence). V was cut by 2 bases and J by 8 bases, with 12 bases left in between. Study outcomes and limitations: Cumulative public TCR beta family frequency identified CMV carriers with the relevant HLA. There were HLA-C-restricted CMV-specific TCR beta clonotypes dominating the ex vivo response.

This chain joins TRBV27 and TRBJ1-4; D is ambiguous. The receptor was isolated from a human donor in good health (CMV status not recorded). Some clones in this sample may be carry-over from other donors' samples. The specimen comprised CD8+ T cells from cultured PBMCs, sampled from culture after CMV antigen stimulation. The CDR3 region has the DNA TGTGCCAGCAGTTTAACCGGGGATGAAGAAAAACTGTTTTTT. Encoded protein: CASSLTGDEEKLFF.